What follows are 25 T cell receptor beta chains derived from one specimen sequenced in a study of T cells in Graves' hyperthyroidism and ophthalmopathy. Amplified TCR beta CDR3 regions derived from RNA transcripts. HTBI primers were employed in a first-round RT-PCR of the TCR CDR3. Each CDR3 protein is one row after TCRdb ran MiXCR on the multiplex PCR reads. There are approximately 330,000 distinct CDR3 sequences in the sample; roughly 23% occur only once, and around half lies in the top ten. The sample comprised blood. These receptors all come from a woman aged 50 to 60 with Graves' hyperthyroidism.

This clonotype was seen many times. The rearrangement links TRBV4-2 to TRBJ1-1; TRBD1 agrees at 7 bases. Germline trimming cut 4 bases from V and 4 bases from J; bases unmatched to any gene: 6. The CDR3 has 14 amino acids. Germline assignment: CDR1 LGHNA and CDR2 YNFKEQ. The CDR3 coding sequence is TGTGCCAGCAGCCGAGAGGGGGCTGGCACTGAAGCTTTCTTT. Protein product: CASSREGAGTEAFF.

This clonotype was detected many times. The V call is TRBV20-1, the J call TRBJ2-1; D gene uncertain. CDR3 size: 13 residues. V lost 3 bases and J 2 bases, leaving 8 bases between the germline ends. Per germline, CDR1 DFQATT and CDR2 SNEGSKA (reference sequence). The CDR3 region is CSASRGPYNEQFF. The CDR3 DNA reads as TGCAGTGCTAGTCGTGGGCCCTACAATGAGCAGTTCTTC.

This clonotype appeared many times. This chain links TRBV28 with TRBJ2-3; D is perhaps TRBD2 (5 bases). Germline lookup yields CDR1 MDHEN and CDR2 SYDVKM. Trimming removed 7 bases at V and 3 bases at J, with 8 bases between. The CDR3 is made up of 12 amino acids. The CDR3 DNA is TGTGCCAGCACGTCGGGGACAGATACGCAGTATTTT. Translation gives CASTSGTDTQYF.

As to this clonotype: This clone may be a read error of a much larger clone one base away. The final CDR3 position lacks the conserved phenylalanine or tryptophan, pointing to a likely read error. The chain joins TRBV6-1 to TRBJ2-5; perhaps TRBD1 as D (5 bases). The CDR3 covers 14 residues. V was trimmed by 6 bases and J by 5 bases, leaving 16 bases between them. Germline CDR1 is MNHNS and CDR2 is SASEGT. CDR3 loop: CASSSPPGRETQYL. In DNA form, the CDR3 reads TGTGCCAGCAGCTCCCCCCCAGGGCGGGAGACCCAGTACTTA.

This clonotype was observed many times. The gene calls are TRBV29-1 and TRBJ2-5; D is perhaps TRBD1 (6 bases). The CDR3 contains 11 residues. The germline V gene has CDR1 SQVTM and CDR2 ANQGSEA. V dropped 5 bases and J dropped 5 bases, with 9 bases sitting between them. Here the CDR3 reads CSVTGWETQYF. The CDR3 DNA reads TGCAGCGTTACAGGGTGGGAGACCCAGTACTTC.

This clonotype showed up many times. The genes are TRBV28 and TRBJ2-1; no firm D call. The germline V gene has CDR1 MDHEN and CDR2 SYDVKM. The CDR3 covers 13 residues. V lost 7 bases to trimming and J lost 3 bases, with 10 bases between them. This chain's CDR3 is CASNGVNYNEQFF. The CDR3 DNA reads TGTGCCAGCAATGGGGTGAACTACAATGAGCAGTTCTTC.

The chain carries TRBV29-1 and TRBJ2-2, with D unresolved. CDR1 is SQVTM, CDR2 ANQGSEA, per germline. The CDR3 consists of 14 residues. Trimming removed 4 bases from V and 0 bases from J, with 9 bases in between. CDR3 amino acids: CSVVRLTNTGELFF. The CDR3 DNA reads TGCAGCGTTGTGAGACTTACGAACACCGGGGAGCTGTTTTTT.

This clonotype was counted many times. The chain joins TRBV27 to TRBJ1-5, with D possibly matching TRBD1 (6 bases). CDR1 and CDR2 from the germline V gene are MNHEY and SMNVEV (reference sequence). The CDR3 spans 16 residues. Trimming pared 1 base from V and 2 bases from J, leaving 12 bases between. The CDR3 bases are TGTGCCAGCAGTTTATTAGGGGGGAGCGGCAATCAGCCCCAGCATTTT. This encodes CASSLLGGSGNQPQHF.

This clonotype showed up many times. This chain links TRBV20-1 with TRBJ2-1; D may be TRBD2 (6 bases). The CDR3 totals 11 residues. CDR1 and CDR2 from the germline V gene are DFQATT and SNEGSKA (reference sequence). V shed 3 bases and J shed 8 bases, with 8 bases lying between them. CDR3 in amino acids: CSARGEDEQFF. CDR3 nucleotides: TGCAGTGCTAGGGGGGAGGATGAGCAGTTCTTC.

This clonotype was observed many times. The chain carries TRBV5-1 and TRBJ2-7; D is unresolved. The CDR3 totals 15 residues. Germline V gives CDR1 SGHRS, CDR2 YFSETQ. V lost 4 bases and J lost 2, with 16 bases in between. The CDR3 sequence is CASSPNVGRTYEQYF. The CDR3 coding sequence is TGCGCCAGCAGCCCGAACGTCGGCAGAACCTACGAGCAGTACTTC.

The rearrangement links TRBV10-2 to TRBJ2-5; 7 nucleotides line up with TRBD1. Trimming cost V 6 bases and J 2 bases; bases outside gene matches: 3. The germline gives CDR1 WSHSY, CDR2 SAAADI. This CDR3 comprises 13 residues. Here the CDR3 DNA reads TGCGCCAGCAGGGCAGGGGGTCAAGAGACCCAGTACTTC. Protein sequence: CASRAGGQETQYF.

This clonotype has a handful of counts. The CDR3 nucleotides are TGTGCCACCAGTGCCGGGACGGGCGCTTTTGGGGCCAACGTCCTGACTTTC. Amino acid sequence: CATSAGTGAFGANVLTF. The J gene is TRBJ2-6, the V gene TRBV24-1; D possibly matches TRBD1 or TRBD2 (5 bases each). The CDR3 runs to 17 residues. V was shortened by 5 bases and J by 3 bases, with 16 bases between the two germline ends. The germline V gene encodes CDR1 KGHDR and CDR2 SFDVKD.

This clonotype appeared many times. The chain joins TRBV28 to TRBJ2-7; a possible D gene is TRBD1 (6 bases). Germline lookup yields CDR1 MDHEN and CDR2 SYDVKM. The CDR3 length is 15 residues. The V end lost 5 bases, the J end lost 1 base, and 15 bases lay between the germline ends. CDR3 amino acids: CASSPGSTGSYEQYF. CDR3 coding DNA: TGTGCCAGCAGTCCTGGATCGACAGGATCCTACGAGCAGTACTTC.

This clonotype was observed at least ten times. The chain is built from TRBV19 and TRBJ2-5, with D tentatively TRBD2 (6 bases). Between the trimmed V and J ends, which lost 7 bases and 5 bases, there was a span of 20 bases. Germline V gene sequence: CDR1 LNHDA, CDR2 SQIVND (reference sequence). The CDR3 is made up of 15 amino acids. CDR3 coding DNA: TGTGCCAGTACTCCATCGCTGTGGCTAGCGGAGACCCAGTACTTC. Protein product: CASTPSLWLAETQYF.

The rearrangement joins TRBV20-1 to TRBJ2-1; 9 bases agree with TRBD2. V was pared by 1 base and J by 6 bases, with 13 bases of the junction left unmatched. Germline loops: CDR1 DFQATT, CDR2 SNEGSKA (reference sequence). This CDR3 contains 17 residues. The CDR3 coding sequence is TGCAGTGCTAGAGTCCGAGTTGGCGGGAGGGCCGGCAATGAGCAGTTCTTC. This sequence encodes CSARVRVGGRAGNEQFF.

This clonotype showed up many times. The J gene is TRBJ2-1, the V gene TRBV28, with 10 bases lining up with TRBD2. This CDR3 is built from 19 residues. The trim removed 4 bases at V and 3 bases at J, leaving 15 bases unmatched. The germline V gene has CDR1 MDHEN and CDR2 SYDVKM. CDR3 coding DNA: TGTGCCAGCAGTTACAGGGATCCTCTACTAGCGGGATTCTACAATGAGCAGTTCTTC. Translated: CASSYRDPLLAGFYNEQFF.

This clonotype was observed many times. The chain employs TRBV28 and TRBJ1-5; D perhaps matches TRBD1 (5 bases). The CDR3 spans 16 residues. The germline V and J ends were trimmed by 3 bases and 2 bases, with 14 bases remaining between them. Germline V lookup: CDR1 MDHEN, CDR2 SYDVKM. The CDR3 loop is CASSFGGGLGNQPQHF. CDR3 DNA sequence: TGTGCCAGCAGTTTCGGTGGGGGTCTGGGCAATCAGCCCCAGCATTTT.

This clonotype has ten or more counts. The chain recombines TRBV3-1 with TRBJ2-5, with TRBD2 as a possible D gene (5 bases). Germline CDR1 reads LGHDT; CDR2 reads YNNKEL (reference sequence). The CDR3 spans 14 residues. Trimming cost V 6 bases and J 5 bases, with 16 bases left between them. The CDR3 loop is CASRPSGLGETQYF. The CDR3 DNA sequence: TGTGCCAGCAGACCCAGCGGTCTAGGGGAGACCCAGTACTTC.

The chain couples TRBV28 to TRBJ2-2, with D uncertain. CDR1 and CDR2 from the germline V gene are MDHEN and SYDVKM. The CDR3 totals 13 residues. Between the trimmed V and J ends, which lost 7 bases and 3 bases, there was a span of 9 bases. CDR3: CASILGYTGELFF. The CDR3 coding sequence is TGTGCCAGCATATTAGGCTACACCGGGGAGCTGTTTTTT.

This clonotype occurred many times. The CDR3 sequence is CASSGGWNYGYTF. The CDR3 DNA reads as TGTGCCAGCAGTGGGGGGTGGAACTATGGCTACACCTTC. This rearrangement joins TRBV25-1 to TRBJ1-2, with a weak D call TRBD1 (5 bases). The CDR3 has 13 amino acids. Germline CDR1 reads MGHDK; CDR2 reads SYGVNS. V was clipped by 4 bases and J by 2 bases, with 8 bases between them.

This clonotype was picked up a small number of times. The genes are TRBV15 and TRBJ1-2; 9 bases are a match to TRBD1. Per the germline V gene, CDR1 is LNHNV and CDR2 is YYDKDF (reference sequence). This CDR3 has 17 amino acids. J lost 3 bases, V lost 3 bases, and 11 bases had no gene match. The CDR3 reads CATSSFGQGRRDYGYTF. CDR3 sequence (DNA): TGTGCCACCAGCAGTTTCGGACAGGGGCGCCGGGACTATGGCTACACCTTC.

This clonotype was counted ten times or more. The rearrangement links TRBV11-3 to TRBJ2-3; no firm D call. This CDR3 region has 14 residues. Deletions cut 2 bases from V and 0 bases from J, with 6 bases between. Germline CDR1 SGHNT, CDR2 YENEEA. Written as DNA, the CDR3 is TGTGCCAGCAGCTTATCCCCCAGCACAGATACGCAGTATTTT. It codes for CASSLSPSTDTQYF.

This clonotype was detected many times. This sequence may be a read error, since a much larger clone differs from it by one base. The chain couples TRBV7-8 to TRBJ1-1; the D is unclear. Trimming took 2 bases from V and 1 from J, leaving 5 bases between them. The length of the CDR3 is 13 residues. Germline assignment: CDR1 SGHVS and CDR2 FQNEAQ. The chain's CDR3 is CASSLQKNTEAFF. CDR3 bases: TGTGCCAGCAGCTTACAGAAGAACACTGAAGCTTTCTTT.

This clonotype was picked up a small number of times. This chain links TRBV28 with TRBJ1-5; 7 positions agree with TRBD1. The CDR3 is 14 amino acids. Germline loops: CDR1 MDHEN, CDR2 SYDVKM. Trimming removed 6 bases from V and 4 bases from J; junction bases left unmatched: 6. The CDR3 nucleotides are TGTGCCAGCAGCCAGGGACAGTTTAATCAGCCCCAGCATTTT. Encoded protein: CASSQGQFNQPQHF.

This clonotype was seen repeatedly, ten times or more. The chain recombines TRBV7-9 with TRBJ2-3, with D maybe TRBD2 (5 bases). The germline gives CDR1 SEHNR, CDR2 FQNEAQ (reference sequence). The CDR3 consists of 14 residues. The germline V and J ends were trimmed by 7 bases and 1 base, with 12 bases remaining between them. CDR3 sequence: CASNPAGGTDTQYF. The DNA of the CDR3 is TGTGCCAGCAATCCGGCCGGGGGCACAGATACGCAGTATTTT.